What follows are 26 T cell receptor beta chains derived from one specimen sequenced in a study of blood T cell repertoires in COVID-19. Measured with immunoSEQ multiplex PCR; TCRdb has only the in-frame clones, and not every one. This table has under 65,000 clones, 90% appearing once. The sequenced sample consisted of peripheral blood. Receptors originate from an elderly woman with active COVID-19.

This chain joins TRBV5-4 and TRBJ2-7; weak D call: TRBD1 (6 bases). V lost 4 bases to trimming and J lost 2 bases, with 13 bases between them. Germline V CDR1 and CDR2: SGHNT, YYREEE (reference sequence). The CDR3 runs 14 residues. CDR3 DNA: TGTGCCAGCAGCACAGGGACACACACCTACGAGCAGTACTTC. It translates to CASSTGTHTYEQYF.

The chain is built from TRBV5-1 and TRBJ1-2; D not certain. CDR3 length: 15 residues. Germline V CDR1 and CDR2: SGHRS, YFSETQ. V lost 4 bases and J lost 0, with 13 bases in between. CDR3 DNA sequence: TGCGCCAGCAGCCCTCCGAGGGCGTCTAACTATGGCTACACCTTC. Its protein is CASSPPRASNYGYTF.

The CDR3 here is CAWSGAGPGELFF. In DNA, the CDR3 is TGTGCCTGGAGTGGGGCGGGACCCGGGGAGCTGTTTTTT. The V and J genes are TRBV30 and TRBJ2-2; tentatively, D is TRBD2 (6 bases). The germline gives CDR1 GTSNPN, CDR2 SVGIG (reference sequence). The CDR3 has 13 residues. The V end lost 1 base, the J end lost 6 bases, and 9 bases lay between the germline ends.

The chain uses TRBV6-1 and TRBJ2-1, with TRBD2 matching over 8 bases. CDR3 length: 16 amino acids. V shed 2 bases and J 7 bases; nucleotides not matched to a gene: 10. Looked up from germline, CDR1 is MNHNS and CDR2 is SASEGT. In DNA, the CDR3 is TGTGCCAGCAGTGAATGGCGCGGGAGGACCGGGAATGAGCAGTTCTTC. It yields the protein CASSEWRGRTGNEQFF.

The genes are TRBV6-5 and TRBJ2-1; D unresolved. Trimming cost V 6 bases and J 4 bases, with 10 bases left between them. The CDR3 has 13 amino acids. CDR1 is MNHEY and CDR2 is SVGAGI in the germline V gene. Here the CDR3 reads CASSRTGYNEQFF. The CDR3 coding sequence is TGTGCCAGCAGCCGTACGGGTTACAATGAGCAGTTCTTC.

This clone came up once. The CDR3 DNA sequence: TGTGCCAGTAGTATAGCAGGGCGGAATCAGCCCCAGCATTTT. This translates into CASSIAGRNQPQHF. The V gene is TRBV19, the J gene TRBJ1-5; D is perhaps TRBD1 (5 bases). This CDR3 is 14 amino acids long. CDR1 is LNHDA, CDR2 SQIVND, per germline (reference sequence). V lost 1 base, J lost 4 bases, and 8 bases lay in between.

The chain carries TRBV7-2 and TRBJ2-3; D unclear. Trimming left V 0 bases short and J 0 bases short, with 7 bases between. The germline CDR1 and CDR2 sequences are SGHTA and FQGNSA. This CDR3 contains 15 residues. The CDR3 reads CASSLAAPSTDTQYF. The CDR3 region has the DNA TGTGCCAGCAGCTTAGCGGCCCCGAGCACAGATACGCAGTATTTT.

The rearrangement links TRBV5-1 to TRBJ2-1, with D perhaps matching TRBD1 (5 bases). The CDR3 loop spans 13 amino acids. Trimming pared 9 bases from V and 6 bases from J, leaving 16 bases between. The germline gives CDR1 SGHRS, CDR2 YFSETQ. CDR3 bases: TGCGCCACCGCATCGTATAGGGGCAATGAGCAGTTCTTC. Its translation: CATASYRGNEQFF.

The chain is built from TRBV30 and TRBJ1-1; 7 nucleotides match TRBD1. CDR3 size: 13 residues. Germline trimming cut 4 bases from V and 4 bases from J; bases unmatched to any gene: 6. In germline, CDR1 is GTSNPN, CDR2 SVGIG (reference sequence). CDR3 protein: CAWTLDRATEAFF. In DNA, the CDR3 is TGTGCCTGGACCCTAGACAGGGCCACTGAAGCTTTCTTT. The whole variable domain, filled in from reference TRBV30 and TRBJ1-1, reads SQTIHQWPATLVQPVGSPLSLECTVEGTSNPNLYWYRQAAGRGLQLLFYSVGIGQISSEVPQNLSASRPQDRQFILSSKKLLLSDSGFYLCAWTLDRATEAFFGQGTRLTVV.

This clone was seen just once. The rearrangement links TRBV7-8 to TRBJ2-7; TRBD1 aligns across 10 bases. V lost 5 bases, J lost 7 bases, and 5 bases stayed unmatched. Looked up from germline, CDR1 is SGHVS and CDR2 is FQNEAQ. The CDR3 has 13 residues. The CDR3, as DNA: TGTGCCAGCAGCATGACAGGGGGCAGGGAGCAGTACTTC. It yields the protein CASSMTGGREQYF.

The CDR3 region is CASSMATGGAYEQYF. The CDR3 DNA follows: TGTGCCAGTAGTATGGCCACAGGGGGTGCGTACGAGCAGTACTTC. The rearrangement joins TRBV19 to TRBJ2-7; TRBD1 aligns across 8 bases. The ends lost 3 bases at V and 4 bases at J; junction bases unmatched: 8. There are 15 residues in the CDR3. In germline, CDR1 is LNHDA, CDR2 SQIVND (reference sequence).

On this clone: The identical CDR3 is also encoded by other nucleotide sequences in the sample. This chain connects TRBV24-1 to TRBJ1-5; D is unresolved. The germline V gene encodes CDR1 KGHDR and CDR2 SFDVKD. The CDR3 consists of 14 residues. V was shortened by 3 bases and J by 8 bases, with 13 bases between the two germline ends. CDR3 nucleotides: TGTGCCACCAGTGATCCCGACTCGGAGGAGCCCCAGCATTTT. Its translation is CATSDPDSEEPQHF.

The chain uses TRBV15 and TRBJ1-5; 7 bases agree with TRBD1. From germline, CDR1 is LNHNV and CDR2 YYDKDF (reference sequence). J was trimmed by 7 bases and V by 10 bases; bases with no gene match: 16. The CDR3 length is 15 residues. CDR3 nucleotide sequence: TGTGCCATTTCGCACTCGGGACAGAATACGCAGCCCCAGCATTTT. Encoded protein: CAISHSGQNTQPQHF.

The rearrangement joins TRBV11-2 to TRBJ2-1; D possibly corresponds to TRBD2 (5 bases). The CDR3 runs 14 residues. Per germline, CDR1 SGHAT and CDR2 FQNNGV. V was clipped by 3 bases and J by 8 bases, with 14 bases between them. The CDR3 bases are TGTGCCAGCAGCTTGATTAGGCCCGGGGATGAGCAGTTCTTC. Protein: CASSLIRPGDEQFF.

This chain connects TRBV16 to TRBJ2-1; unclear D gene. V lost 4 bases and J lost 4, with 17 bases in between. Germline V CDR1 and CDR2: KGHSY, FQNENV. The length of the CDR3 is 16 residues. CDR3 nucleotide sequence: TGTGCCAGCAGCCGCGCGGCCGGTGCGGCTTACAATGAGCAGTTCTTC. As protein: CASSRAAGAAYNEQFF.

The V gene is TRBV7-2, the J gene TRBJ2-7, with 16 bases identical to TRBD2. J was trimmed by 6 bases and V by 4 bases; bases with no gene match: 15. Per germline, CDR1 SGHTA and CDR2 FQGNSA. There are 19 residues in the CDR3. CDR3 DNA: TGTGCCAGCAGCTGGGGGGGCCCCGGGACTAGCGGGAGGGCCGGCGAGCAGTACTTC. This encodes CASSWGGPGTSGRAGEQYF.

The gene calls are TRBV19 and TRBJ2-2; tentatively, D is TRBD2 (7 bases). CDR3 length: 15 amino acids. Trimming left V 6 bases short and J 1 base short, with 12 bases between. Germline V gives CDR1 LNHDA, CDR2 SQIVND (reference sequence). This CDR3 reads CASRGASGNTGELFF. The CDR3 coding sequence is TGTGCCAGTAGGGGGGCTAGCGGGAACACCGGGGAGCTGTTTTTT.

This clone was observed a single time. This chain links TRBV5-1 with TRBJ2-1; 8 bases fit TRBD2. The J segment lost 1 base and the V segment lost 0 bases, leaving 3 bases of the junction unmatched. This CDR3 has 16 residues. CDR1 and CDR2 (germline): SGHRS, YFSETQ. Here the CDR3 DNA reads TGCGCCAGCAGCTTGGACAGCGGGAGTTCCTACAATGAGCAGTTCTTC. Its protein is CASSLDSGSSYNEQFF.

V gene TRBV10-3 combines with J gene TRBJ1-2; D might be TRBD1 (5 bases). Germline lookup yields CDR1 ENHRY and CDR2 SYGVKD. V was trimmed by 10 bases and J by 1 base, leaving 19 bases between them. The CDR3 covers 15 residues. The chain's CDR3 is CATLAGIRGNYGYTF. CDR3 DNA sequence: TGTGCCACCCTGGCGGGGATTAGGGGTAACTATGGCTACACCTTC.

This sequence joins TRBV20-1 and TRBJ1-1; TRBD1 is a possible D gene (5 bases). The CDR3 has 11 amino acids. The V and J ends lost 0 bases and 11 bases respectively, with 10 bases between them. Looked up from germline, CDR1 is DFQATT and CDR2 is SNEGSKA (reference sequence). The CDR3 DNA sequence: TGCAGTGCTAGAGAACAGGTCGAGGCTTTCTTT. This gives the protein CSAREQVEAFF.

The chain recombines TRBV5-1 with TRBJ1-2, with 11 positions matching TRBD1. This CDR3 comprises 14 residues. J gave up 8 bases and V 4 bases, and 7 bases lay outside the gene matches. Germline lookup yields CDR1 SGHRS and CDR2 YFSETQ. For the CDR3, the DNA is TGCGCCAGCAGCGCCAGGACAGGGGGCTCCGGCTACACCTTC. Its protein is CASSARTGGSGYTF.

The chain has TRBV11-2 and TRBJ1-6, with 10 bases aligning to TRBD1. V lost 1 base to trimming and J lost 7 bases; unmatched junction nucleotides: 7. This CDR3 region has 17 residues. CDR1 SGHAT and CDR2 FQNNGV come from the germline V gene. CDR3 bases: TGTGCCAGCAGCTTAGGCGGGACAGGGGATCCCAATTCACCCCTCCACTTT. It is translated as CASSLGGTGDPNSPLHF.

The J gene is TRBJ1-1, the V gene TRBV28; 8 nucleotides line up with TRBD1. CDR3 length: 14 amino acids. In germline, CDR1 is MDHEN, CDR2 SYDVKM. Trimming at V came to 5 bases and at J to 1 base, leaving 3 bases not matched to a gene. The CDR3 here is CASSPGQGNTEAFF. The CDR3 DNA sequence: TGTGCCAGCAGTCCCGGACAGGGGAACACTGAAGCTTTCTTT. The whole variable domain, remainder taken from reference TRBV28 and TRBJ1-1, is DVKVTQSSRYLVKRTGEKVFLECVQDMDHENMFWYRQDPGLGLRLIYFSYDVKMKEKGDIPEGYSVSREKKERFSLILESASTNQTSMYLCASSPGQGNTEAFFGQGTRLTVV.

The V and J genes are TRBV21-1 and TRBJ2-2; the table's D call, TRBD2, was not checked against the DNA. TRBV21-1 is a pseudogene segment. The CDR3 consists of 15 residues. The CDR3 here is CASTKAGRNTGELFF. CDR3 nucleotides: TGTGCCAGCACGAAGGCGGGACGGAACACCGGGGAGCTGTTTTTT.

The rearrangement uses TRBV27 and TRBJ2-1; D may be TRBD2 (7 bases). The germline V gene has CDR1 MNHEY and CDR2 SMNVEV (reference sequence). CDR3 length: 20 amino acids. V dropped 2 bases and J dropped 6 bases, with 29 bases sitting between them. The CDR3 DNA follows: TGTGCCAGCAGTTTAAGGGGGGGGAGTAGCTTTAGGGGCTTTACCAATGAGCAGTTCTTC. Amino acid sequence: CASSLRGGSSFRGFTNEQFF.

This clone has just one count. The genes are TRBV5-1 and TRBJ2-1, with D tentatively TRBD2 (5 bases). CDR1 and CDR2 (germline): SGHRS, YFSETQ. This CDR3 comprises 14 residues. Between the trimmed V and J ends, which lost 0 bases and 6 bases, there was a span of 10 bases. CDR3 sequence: CASSLDVAGNEQFF. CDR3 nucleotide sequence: TGCGCCAGCAGCTTGGACGTGGCGGGCAATGAGCAGTTCTTC.